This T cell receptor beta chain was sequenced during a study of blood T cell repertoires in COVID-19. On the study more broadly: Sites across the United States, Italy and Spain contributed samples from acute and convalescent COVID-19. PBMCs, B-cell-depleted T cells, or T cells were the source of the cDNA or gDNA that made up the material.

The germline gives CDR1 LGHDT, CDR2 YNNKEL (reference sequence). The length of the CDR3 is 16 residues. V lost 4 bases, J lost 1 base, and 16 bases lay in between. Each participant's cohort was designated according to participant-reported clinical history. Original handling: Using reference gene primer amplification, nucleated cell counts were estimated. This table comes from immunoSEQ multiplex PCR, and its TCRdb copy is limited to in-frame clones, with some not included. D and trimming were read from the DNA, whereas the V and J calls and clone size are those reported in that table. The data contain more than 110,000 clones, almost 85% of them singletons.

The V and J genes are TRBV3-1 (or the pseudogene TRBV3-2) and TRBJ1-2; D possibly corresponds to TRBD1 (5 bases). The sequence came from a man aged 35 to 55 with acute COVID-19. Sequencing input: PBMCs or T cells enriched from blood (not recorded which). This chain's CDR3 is CASSRSRDLINYGYTF. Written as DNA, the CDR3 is TGTGCCAGCAGCCGTTCTCGGGACTTGATTAACTATGGCTACACCTTC.